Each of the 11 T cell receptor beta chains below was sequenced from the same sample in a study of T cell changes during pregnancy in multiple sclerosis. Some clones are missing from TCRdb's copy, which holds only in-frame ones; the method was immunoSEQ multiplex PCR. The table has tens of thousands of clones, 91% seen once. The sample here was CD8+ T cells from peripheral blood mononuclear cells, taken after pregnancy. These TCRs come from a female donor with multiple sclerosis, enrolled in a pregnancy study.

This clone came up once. CDR3 protein: CASSVYGLFDTDTQYF. The CDR3 DNA reads as TGTGCCAGCAGCGTATATGGACTATTTGACACAGATACGCAGTATTTT. This chain uses TRBV5-4 with TRBJ2-3, with D tentatively TRBD2 (6 bases). The V gene's germline CDR1 is SGHNT and CDR2 YYREEE (reference sequence). The CDR3 spans 16 residues. The germline V and J ends were trimmed by 4 bases and 2 bases, with 17 bases remaining between them.

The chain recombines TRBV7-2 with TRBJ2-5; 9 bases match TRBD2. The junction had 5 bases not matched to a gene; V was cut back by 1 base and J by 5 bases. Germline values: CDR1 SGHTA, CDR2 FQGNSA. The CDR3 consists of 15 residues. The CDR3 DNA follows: TGTGCCAGCAGCTTAGGGCGGGGGGGCCGGGAGACCCAGTACTTC. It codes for CASSLGRGGRETQYF.

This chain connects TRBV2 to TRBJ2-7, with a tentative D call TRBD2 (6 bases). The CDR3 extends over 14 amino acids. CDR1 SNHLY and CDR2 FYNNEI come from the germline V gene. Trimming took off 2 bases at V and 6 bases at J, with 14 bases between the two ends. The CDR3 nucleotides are TGTGCCAGCAGTGAAACAGGAGGGAAATCCGAGCAGTACTTC. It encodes CASSETGGKSEQYF.

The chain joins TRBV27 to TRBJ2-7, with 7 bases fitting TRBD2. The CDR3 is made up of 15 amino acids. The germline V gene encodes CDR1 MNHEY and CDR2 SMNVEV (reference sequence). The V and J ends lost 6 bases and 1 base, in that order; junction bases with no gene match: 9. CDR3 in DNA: TGTGCCAGCAGCCCCGCCAGCGGGACGTCCTACGAGCAGTACTTC. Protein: CASSPASGTSYEQYF.

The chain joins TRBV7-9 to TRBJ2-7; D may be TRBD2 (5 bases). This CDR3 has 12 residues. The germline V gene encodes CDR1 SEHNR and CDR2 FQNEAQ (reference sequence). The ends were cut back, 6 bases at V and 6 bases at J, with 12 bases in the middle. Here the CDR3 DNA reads TGTGCCAGCAGTTATTTAAGCGGCGAGCAGTACTTC. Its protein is CASSYLSGEQYF.

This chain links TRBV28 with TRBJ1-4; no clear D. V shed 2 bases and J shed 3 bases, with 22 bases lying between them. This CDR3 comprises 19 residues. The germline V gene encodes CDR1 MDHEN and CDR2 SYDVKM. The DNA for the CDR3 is TGTGCCAGCAGTTTACCTCTCGGGATGACGGGGAGGGCTAATGAAAAACTGTTTTTT. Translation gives CASSLPLGMTGRANEKLFF. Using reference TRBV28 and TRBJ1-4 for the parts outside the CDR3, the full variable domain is DVKVTQSSRYLVKRTGEKVFLECVQDMDHENMFWYRQDPGLGLRLIYFSYDVKMKEKGDIPEGYSVSREKKERFSLILESASTNQTSMYLCASSLPLGMTGRANEKLFFGSGTQLSVL.

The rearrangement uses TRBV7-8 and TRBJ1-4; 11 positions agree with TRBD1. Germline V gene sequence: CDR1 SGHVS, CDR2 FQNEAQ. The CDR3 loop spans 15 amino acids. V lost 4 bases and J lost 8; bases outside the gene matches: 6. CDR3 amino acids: CASSSPDRGQEKLFF. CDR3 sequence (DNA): TGTGCCAGCAGCTCCCCGGACAGGGGGCAGGAAAAACTGTTTTTT.

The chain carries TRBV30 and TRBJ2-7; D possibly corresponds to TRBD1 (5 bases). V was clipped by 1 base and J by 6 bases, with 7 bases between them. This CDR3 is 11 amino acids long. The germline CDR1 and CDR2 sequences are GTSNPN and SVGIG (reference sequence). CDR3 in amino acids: CAWSEGVEQYF. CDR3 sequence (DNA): TGTGCCTGGAGTGAAGGGGTCGAGCAGTACTTC.

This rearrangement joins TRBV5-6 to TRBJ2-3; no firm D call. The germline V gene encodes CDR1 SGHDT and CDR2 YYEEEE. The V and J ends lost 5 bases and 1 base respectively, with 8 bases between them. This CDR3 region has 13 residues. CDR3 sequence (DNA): TGTGCCAGCAGGGGCGTTCGCACAGATACGCAGTATTTT. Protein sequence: CASRGVRTDTQYF.

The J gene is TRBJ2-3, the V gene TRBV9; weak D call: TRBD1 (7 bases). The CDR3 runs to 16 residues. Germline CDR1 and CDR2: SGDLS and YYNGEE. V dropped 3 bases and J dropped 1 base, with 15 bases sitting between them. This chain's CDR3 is CASSATGGGGTDTQYF. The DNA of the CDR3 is TGTGCCAGCAGCGCCACAGGAGGGGGCGGCACAGATACGCAGTATTTT.

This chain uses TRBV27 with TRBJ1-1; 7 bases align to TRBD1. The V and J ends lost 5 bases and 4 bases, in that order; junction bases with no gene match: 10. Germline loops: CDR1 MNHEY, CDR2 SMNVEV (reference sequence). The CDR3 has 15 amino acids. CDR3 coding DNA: TGTGCCAGCAGTCCAGACAGGGTAGTACCCACTGAAGCTTTCTTT. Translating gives CASSPDRVVPTEAFF.